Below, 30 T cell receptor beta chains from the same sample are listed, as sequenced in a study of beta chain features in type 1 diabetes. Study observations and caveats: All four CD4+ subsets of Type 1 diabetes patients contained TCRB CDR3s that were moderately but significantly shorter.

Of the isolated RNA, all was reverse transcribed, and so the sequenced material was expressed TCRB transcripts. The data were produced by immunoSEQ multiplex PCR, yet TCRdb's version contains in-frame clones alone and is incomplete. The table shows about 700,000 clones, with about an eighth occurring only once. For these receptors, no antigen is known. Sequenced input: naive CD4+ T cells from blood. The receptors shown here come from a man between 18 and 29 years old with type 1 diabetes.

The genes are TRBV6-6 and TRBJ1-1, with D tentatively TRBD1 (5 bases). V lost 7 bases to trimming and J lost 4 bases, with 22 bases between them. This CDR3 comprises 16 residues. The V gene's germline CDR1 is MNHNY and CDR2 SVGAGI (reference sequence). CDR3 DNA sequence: TGTGCCAGCACCAAGGGTGGGTCAGGGCTAGGCACTGAAGCTTTCTTT. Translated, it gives CASTKGGSGLGTEAFF.

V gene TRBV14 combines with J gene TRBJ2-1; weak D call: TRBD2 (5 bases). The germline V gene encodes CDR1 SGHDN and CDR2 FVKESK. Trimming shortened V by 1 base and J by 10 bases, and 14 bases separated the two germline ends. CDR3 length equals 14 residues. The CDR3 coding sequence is TGTGCCAGCAGCCAAGGTTCTCTTGAGGGAGAGCAGTTCTTC. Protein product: CASSQGSLEGEQFF.

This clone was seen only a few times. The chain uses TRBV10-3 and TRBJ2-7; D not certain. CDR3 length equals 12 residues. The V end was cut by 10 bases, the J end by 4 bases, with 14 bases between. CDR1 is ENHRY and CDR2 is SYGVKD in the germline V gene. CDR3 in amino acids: CATMEGLYEQYF. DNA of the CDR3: TGTGCCACCATGGAAGGGTTATACGAGCAGTACTTC.

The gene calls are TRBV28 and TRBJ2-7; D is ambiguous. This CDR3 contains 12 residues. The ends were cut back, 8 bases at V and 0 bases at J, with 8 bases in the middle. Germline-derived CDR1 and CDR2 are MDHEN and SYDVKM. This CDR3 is CASYRDSYEQYF. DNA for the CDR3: TGTGCCAGCTACAGAGACTCCTACGAGCAGTACTTC. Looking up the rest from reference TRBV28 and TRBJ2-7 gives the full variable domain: DVKVTQSSRYLVKRTGEKVFLECVQDMDHENMFWYRQDPGLGLRLIYFSYDVKMKEKGDIPEGYSVSREKKERFSLILESASTNQTSMYLCASYRDSYEQYFGPGTRLTVT.

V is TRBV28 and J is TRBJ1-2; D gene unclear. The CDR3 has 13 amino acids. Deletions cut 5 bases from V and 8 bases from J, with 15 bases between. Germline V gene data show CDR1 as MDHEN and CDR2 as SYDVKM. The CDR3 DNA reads TGTGCCAGCAGTCCCCACGAGGCCGGAGGCTACACCTTC. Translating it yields CASSPHEAGGYTF.

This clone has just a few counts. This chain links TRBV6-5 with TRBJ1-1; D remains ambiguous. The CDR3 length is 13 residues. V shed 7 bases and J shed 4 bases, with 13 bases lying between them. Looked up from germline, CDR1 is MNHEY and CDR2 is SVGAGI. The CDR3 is CASTSDLGTEAFF. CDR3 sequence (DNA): TGTGCCAGCACCTCAGATTTGGGCACTGAAGCTTTCTTT.

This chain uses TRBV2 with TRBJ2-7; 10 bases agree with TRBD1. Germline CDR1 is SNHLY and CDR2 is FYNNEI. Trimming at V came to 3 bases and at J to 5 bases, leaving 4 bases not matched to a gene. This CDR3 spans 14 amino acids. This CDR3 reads CASSDGTGVHEQYF. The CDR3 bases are TGTGCCAGCAGTGATGGGACAGGGGTCCACGAGCAGTACTTC. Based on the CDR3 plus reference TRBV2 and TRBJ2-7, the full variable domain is EPEVTQTPSHQVTQMGQEVILRCVPISNHLYFYWYRQILGQKVEFLVSFYNNEISEKSEIFDDQFSVERPDGSNFTLKIRSTKLEDSAMYFCASSDGTGVHEQYFGPGTRLTVT.

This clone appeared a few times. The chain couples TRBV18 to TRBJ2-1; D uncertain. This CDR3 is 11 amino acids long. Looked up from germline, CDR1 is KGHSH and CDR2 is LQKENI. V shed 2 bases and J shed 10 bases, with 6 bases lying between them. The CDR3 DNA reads TGTGCCAGCTCACCAAGTCAGGAGCAGTTCTTC. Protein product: CASSPSQEQFF.

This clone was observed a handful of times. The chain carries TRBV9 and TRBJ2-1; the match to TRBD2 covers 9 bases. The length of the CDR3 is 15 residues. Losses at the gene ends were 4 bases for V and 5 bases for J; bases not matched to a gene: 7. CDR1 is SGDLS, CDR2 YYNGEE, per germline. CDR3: CASSLVSGGNNEQFF. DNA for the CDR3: TGTGCCAGCAGCCTCGTTAGCGGGGGAAACAATGAGCAGTTCTTC.

The CDR3 protein is CASSDTGYQETQYF. In DNA, the CDR3 is TGTGCCAGCTCCGATACAGGGTACCAAGAGACCCAGTACTTC. The chain is built from TRBV18 and TRBJ2-5, with a weak D call TRBD1 (6 bases). The CDR3 spans 14 residues. The germline V and J ends were trimmed by 6 bases and 0 bases, with 11 bases remaining between them. CDR1 KGHSH and CDR2 LQKENI come from the germline V gene.

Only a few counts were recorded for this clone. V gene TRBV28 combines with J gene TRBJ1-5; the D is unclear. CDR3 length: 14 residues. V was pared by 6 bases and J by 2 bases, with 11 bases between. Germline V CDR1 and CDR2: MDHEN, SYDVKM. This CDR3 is CASSLNLGNQPQHF. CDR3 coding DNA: TGTGCCAGCAGCCTAAATTTGGGCAATCAGCCCCAGCATTTT.

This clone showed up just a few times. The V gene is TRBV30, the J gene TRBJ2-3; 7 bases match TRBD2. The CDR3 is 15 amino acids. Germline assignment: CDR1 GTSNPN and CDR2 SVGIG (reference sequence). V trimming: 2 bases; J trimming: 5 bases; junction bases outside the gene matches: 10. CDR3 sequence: CAWSTRGDALDTQYF. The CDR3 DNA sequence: TGTGCCTGGAGTACCCGGGGGGACGCACTAGATACGCAGTATTTT.

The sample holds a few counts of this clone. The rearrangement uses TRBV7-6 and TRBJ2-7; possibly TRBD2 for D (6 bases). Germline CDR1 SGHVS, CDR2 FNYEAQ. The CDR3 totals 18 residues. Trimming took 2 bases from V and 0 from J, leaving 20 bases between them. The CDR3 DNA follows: TGTGCCAGCAGCTTAATTGTTTCGGGAGACACCGACTCCTACGAGCAGTACTTC. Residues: CASSLIVSGDTDSYEQYF.

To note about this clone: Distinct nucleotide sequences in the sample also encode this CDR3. The CDR3 DNA reads TGTGCCAGCAGCCCCTCCGGGGCCAACGTCCTGACTTTC. It is translated as CASSPSGANVLTF. This chain connects TRBV7-2 to TRBJ2-6, with D unresolved. The V gene lost 5 bases and the J gene lost 4 bases, with 6 bases spanning the gap. The CDR3 is 13 amino acids. CDR1 and CDR2 (germline): SGHTA, FQGNSA.

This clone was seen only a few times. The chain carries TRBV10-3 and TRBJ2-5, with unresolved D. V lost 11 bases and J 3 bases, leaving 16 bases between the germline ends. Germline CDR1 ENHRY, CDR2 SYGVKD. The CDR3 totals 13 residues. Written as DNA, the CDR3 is TGTGCCGTAACGGGCAGTACGAAAGAGACCCAGTACTTC. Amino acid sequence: CAVTGSTKETQYF.

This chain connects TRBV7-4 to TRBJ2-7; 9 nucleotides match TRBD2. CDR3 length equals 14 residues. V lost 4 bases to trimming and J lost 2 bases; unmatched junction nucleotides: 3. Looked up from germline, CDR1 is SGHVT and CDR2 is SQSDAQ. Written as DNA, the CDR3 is TGTGCCAGCAGCTCCAAGCGGGGGGCCTACGAGCAGTACTTC. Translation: CASSSKRGAYEQYF.

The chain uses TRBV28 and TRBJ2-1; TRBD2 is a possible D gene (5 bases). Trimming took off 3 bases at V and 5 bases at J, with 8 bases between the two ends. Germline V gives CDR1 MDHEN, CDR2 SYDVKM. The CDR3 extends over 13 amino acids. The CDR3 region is CASSLGGHNEQFF. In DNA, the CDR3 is TGTGCCAGCAGTTTGGGCGGGCACAATGAGCAGTTCTTC.

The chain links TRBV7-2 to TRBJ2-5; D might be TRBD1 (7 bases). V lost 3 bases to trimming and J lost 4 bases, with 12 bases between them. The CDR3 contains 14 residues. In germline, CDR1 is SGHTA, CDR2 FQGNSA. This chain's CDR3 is CASSFQGGRETQYF. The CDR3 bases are TGTGCCAGCAGCTTCCAGGGGGGTAGAGAGACCCAGTACTTC. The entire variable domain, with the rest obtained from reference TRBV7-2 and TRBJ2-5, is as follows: GAGVSQSPSNKVTEKGKDVELRCDPISGHTALYWYRQSLGQGLEFLIYFQGNSAPDKSGLPSDRFSAERTGGSVSTLTIQRTQQEDSAVYLCASSFQGGRETQYFGPGTRLLVL.

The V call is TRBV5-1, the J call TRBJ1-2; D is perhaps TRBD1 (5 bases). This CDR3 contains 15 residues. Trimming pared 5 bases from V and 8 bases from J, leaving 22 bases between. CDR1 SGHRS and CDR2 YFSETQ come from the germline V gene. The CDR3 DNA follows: TGCGCCAGCAGTTCACAACAGGAGAGTTCTATAGGCTACACCTTC. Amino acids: CASSSQQESSIGYTF. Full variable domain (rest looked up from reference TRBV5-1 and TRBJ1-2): KAGVTQTPRYLIKTRGQQVTLSCSPISGHRSVSWYQQTPGQGLQFLFEYFSETQRNKGNFPGRFSGRQFSNSRSEMNVSTLELGDSALYLCASSSQQESSIGYTFGSGTRLTVV.

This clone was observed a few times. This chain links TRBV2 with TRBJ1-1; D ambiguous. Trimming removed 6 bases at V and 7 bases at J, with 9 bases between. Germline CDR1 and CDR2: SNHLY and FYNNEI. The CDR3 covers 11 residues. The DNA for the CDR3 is TGTGCCAGCAGCCTGGGCCGTGAAGCTTTCTTT. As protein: CASSLGREAFF.

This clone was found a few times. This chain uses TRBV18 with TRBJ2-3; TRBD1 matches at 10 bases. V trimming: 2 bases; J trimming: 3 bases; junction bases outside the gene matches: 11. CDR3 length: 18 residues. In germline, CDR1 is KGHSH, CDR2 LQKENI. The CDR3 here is CASSPLMARTGGTDTQYF. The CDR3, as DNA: TGTGCCAGCTCACCATTAATGGCCAGGACAGGGGGGACAGATACGCAGTATTTT.

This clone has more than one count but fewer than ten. DNA of the CDR3: TGCGCCAGCAGCCAAGATCGGGGCAGGGAGCAGCCCCAGCATTTT. Encoded protein: CASSQDRGREQPQHF. The rearrangement joins TRBV4-1 to TRBJ1-5; perhaps TRBD1 as D (5 bases). The CDR3 is 15 amino acids. Per germline, CDR1 MGHRA and CDR2 YSYEKL. V lost 0 bases and J 7 bases, leaving 13 bases between the germline ends.

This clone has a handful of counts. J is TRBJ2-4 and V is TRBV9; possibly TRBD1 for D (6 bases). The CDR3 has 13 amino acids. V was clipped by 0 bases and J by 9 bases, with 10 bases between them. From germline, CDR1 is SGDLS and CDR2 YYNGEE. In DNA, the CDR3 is TGTGCCAGCAGCGTAGCACAGGGCAGCATTCAGTACTTC. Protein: CASSVAQGSIQYF.

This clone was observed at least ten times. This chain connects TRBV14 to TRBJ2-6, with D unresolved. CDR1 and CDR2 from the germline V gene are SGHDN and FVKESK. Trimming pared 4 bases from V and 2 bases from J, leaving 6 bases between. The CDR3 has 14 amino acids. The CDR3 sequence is CASSLRAGANVLTF. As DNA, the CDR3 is TGTGCCAGCAGCCTACGGGCTGGGGCCAACGTCCTGACTTTC.

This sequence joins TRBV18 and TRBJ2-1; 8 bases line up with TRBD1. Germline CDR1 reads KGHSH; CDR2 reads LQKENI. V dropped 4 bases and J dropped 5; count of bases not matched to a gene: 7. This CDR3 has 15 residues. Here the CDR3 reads CASSHGTGINNEQFF. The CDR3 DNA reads TGTGCCAGCTCACACGGGACAGGTATCAACAATGAGCAGTTCTTC.

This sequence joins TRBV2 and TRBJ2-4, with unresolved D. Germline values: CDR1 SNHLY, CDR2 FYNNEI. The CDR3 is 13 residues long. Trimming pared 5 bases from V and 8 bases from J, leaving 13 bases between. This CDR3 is CASSLQMWDIQYF. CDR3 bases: TGTGCCAGCAGTCTCCAAATGTGGGACATTCAGTACTTC.

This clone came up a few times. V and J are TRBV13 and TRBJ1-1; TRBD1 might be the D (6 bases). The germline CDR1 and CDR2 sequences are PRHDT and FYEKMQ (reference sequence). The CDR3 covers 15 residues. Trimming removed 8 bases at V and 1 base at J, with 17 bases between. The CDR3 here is CASFNRGHSNTEAFF. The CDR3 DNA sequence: TGTGCCAGCTTTAATCGGGGACACTCGAACACTGAAGCTTTCTTT.

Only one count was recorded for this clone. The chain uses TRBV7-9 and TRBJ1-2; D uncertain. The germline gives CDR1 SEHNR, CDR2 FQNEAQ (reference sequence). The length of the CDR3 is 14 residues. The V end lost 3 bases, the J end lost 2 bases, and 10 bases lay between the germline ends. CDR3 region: CASSLEQGNYGYTF. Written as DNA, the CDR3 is TGTGCCAGCAGCTTGGAACAAGGAAACTATGGCTACACCTTC.

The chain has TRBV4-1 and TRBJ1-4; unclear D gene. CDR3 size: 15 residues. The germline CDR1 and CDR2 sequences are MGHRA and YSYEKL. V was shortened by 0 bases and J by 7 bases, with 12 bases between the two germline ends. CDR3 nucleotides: TGCGCCAGCAGCCAAGATACGGGAGCAGGTGAAAAACTGTTTTTT. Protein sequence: CASSQDTGAGEKLFF.

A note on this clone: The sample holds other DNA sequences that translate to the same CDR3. The CDR3 reads CSVSGRMNTEAFF. CDR3 nucleotides: TGCAGCGTGTCGGGACGGATGAACACTGAAGCTTTCTTT. The rearrangement joins TRBV29-1 to TRBJ1-1; the D gene is possibly TRBD1 (5 bases). V lost 6 bases and J lost 0, with 11 bases in between. CDR3 length: 13 residues. Germline values: CDR1 SQVTM, CDR2 ANQGSEA.